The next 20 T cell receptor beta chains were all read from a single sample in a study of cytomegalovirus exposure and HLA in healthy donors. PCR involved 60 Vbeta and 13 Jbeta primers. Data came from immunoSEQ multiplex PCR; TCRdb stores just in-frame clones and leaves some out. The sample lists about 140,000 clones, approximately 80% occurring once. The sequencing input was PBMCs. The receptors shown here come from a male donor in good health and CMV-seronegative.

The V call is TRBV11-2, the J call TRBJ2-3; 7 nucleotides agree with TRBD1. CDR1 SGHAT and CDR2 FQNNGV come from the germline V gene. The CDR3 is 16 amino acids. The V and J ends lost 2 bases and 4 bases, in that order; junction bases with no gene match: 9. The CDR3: CASSLQGQRVSDTQYF. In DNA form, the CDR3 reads TGTGCCAGCAGCTTACAGGGACAGCGCGTGTCAGATACGCAGTATTTT.

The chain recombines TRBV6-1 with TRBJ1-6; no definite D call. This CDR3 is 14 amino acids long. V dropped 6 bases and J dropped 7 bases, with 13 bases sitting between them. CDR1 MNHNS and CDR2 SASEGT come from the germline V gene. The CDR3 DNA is TGTGCCAGCAGCTCGAGACTGCCAAATTCACCCCTCCACTTT. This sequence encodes CASSSRLPNSPLHF.

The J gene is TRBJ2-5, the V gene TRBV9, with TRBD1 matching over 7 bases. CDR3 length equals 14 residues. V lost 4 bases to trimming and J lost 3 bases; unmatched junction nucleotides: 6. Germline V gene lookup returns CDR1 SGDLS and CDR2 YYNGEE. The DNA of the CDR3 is TGTGCCAGCAGCTTACAAGGGACAGAAGAGACCCAGTACTTC. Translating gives CASSLQGTEETQYF.

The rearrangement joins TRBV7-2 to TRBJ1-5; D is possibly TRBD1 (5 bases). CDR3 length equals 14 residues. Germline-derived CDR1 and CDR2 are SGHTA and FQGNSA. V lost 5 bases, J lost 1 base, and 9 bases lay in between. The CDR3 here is CASSPPGSNQPQHF. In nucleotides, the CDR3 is TGTGCCAGCAGCCCCCCAGGGAGCAATCAGCCCCAGCATTTT.

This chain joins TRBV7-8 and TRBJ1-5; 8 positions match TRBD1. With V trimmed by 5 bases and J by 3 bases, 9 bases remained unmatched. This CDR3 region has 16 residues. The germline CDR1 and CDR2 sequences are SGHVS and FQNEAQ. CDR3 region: CASSAQTGEINQPQHF. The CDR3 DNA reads TGTGCCAGCAGCGCCCAGACAGGGGAAATCAATCAGCCCCAGCATTTT.

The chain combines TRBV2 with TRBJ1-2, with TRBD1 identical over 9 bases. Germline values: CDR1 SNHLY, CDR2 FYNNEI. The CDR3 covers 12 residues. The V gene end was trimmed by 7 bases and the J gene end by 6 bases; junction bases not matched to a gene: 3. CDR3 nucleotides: TGTGCCAGCATGTGGGACAGGGATGGCTACACCTTC. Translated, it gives CASMWDRDGYTF.

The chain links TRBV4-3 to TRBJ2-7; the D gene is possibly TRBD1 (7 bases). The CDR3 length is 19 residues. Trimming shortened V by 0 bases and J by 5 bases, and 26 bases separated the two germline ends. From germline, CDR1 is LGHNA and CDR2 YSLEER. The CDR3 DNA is TGCGCCAGCAGCCAAGAAATTGCGTTGGGGGGTAGCAGGGGGAACGAGCAGTACTTC. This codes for CASSQEIALGGSRGNEQYF.

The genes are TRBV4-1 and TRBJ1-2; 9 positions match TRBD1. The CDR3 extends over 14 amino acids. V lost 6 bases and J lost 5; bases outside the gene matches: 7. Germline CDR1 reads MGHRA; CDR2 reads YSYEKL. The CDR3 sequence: CASSRGQGDYGYTF. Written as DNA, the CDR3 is TGCGCCAGCAGTCGGGGACAGGGAGATTATGGCTACACCTTC.

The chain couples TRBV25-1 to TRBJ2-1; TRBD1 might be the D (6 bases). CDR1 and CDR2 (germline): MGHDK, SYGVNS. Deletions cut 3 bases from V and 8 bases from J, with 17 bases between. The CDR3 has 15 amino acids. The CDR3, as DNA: TGTGCCAGCAGTGATTGGGCAGGGGATAACCATGAGCAGTTCTTC. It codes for CASSDWAGDNHEQFF.

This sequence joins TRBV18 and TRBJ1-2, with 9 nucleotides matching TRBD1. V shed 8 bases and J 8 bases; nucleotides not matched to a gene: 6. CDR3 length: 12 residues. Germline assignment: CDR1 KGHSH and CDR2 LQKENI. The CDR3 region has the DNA TGTGCCAGCCCTCGGACAGGGGAAGGCTACACCTTC. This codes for CASPRTGEGYTF.

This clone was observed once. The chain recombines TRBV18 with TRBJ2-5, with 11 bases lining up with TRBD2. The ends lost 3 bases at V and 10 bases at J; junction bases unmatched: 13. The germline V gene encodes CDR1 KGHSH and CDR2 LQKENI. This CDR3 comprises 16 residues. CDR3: CASSPTSGALFSGQYF. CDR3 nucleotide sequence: TGTGCCAGCTCACCGACTAGCGGGGCCCTATTTTCTGGCCAGTACTTC. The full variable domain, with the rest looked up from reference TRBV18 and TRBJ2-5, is NAGVMQNPRHLVRRRGQEARLRCSPMKGHSHVYWYRQLPEEGLKFMVYLQKENIIDESGMPKERFSAEFPKEGPSILRIQQVVRGDSAAYFCASSPTSGALFSGQYFGPGTRLLVL.

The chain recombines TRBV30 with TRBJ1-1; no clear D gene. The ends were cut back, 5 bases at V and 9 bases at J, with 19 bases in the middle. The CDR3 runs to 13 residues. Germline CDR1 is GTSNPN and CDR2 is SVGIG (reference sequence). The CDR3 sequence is CAWWSLRYSKAFF. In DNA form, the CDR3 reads TGTGCCTGGTGGTCCCTTCGTTATAGTAAAGCTTTCTTT. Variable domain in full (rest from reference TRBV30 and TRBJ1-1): SQTIHQWPATLVQPVGSPLSLECTVEGTSNPNLYWYRQAAGRGLQLLFYSVGIGQISSEVPQNLSASRPQDRQFILSSKKLLLSDSGFYLCAWWSLRYSKAFFGQGTRLTVV.

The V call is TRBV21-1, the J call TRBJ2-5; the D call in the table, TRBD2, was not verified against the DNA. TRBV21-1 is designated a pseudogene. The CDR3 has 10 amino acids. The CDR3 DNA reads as TGTGCCAGCAGCCCGGGACTCCAGTACTTC. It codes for CASSPGLQYF.

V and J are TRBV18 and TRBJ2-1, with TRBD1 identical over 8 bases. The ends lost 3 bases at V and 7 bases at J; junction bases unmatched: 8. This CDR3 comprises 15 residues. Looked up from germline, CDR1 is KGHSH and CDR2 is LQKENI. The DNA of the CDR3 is TGTGCCAGCTCACCTGGGGCAGGGGGCATTAATGAGCAGTTCTTC. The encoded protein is CASSPGAGGINEQFF.

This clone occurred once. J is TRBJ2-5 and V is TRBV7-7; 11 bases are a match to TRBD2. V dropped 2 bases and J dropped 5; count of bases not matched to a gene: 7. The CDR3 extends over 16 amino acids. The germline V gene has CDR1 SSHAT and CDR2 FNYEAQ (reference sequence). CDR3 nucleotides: TGTGCCAGCAGCTTATTAGCGGGGGGGCCGTATGAGACCCAGTACTTC. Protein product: CASSLLAGGPYETQYF.

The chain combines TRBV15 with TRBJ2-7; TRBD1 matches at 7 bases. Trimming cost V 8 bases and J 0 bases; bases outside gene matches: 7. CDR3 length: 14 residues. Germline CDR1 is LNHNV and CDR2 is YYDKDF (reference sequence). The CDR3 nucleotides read TGTGCCACCGGAAGGGGGACAGCCTCCTACGAGCAGTACTTC. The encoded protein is CATGRGTASYEQYF. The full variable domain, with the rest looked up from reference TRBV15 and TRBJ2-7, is DAMVIQNPRYQVTQFGKPVTLSCSQTLNHNVMYWYQQKSSQAPKLLFHYYDKDFNNEADTPDNFQSRRPNTSFCFLDIRSPGLGDTAMYLCATGRGTASYEQYFGPGTRLTVT.

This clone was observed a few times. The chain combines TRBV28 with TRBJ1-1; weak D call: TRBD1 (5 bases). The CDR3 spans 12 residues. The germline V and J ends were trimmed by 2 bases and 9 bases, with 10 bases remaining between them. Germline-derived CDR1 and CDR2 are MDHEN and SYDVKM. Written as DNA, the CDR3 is TGTGCCAGCAGTTTACGAGCAGGGAAAGCTTTCTTT. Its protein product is CASSLRAGKAFF.

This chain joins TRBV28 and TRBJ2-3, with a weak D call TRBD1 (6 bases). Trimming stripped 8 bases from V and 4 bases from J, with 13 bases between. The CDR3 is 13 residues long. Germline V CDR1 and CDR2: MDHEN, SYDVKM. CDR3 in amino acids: CASGGLFPDTQYF. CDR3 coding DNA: TGTGCCAGCGGGGGCCTTTTTCCAGATACGCAGTATTTT.

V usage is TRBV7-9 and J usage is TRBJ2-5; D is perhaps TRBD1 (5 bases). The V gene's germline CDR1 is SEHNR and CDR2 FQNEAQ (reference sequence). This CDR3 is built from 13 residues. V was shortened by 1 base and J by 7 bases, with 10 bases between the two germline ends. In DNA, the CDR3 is TGTGCCAGCAGCTTAGAGGGCAGGGCGACCCAGTACTTC. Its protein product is CASSLEGRATQYF.

The DNA for the CDR3 is TGTGCCAGCAGTGCGTCAGGGGGCATGAGCTACACCTTC. This sequence encodes CASSASGGMSYTF. V usage is TRBV6-4 and J usage is TRBJ1-2, with TRBD1 matching over 8 bases. The length of the CDR3 is 13 residues. The germline gives CDR1 MRHNA, CDR2 SNTAGT. Unmatched junction bases numbered 7, after V lost 4 bases and J lost 9 bases.